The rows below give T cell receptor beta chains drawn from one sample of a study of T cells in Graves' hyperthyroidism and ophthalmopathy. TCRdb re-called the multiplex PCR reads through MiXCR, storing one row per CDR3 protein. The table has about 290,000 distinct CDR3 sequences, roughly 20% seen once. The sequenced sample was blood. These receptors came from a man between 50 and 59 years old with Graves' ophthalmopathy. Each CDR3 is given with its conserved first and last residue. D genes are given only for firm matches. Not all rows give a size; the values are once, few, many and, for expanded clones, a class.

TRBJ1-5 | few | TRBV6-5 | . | TGTGCCAGCAGTTACTCTCGAACGGATACTAATAGCAATCAGCCCCAGCATTTT | CASSYSRTDTNSNQPQHF
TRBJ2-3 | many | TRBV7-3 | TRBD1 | TGTGCCAGCAGCCGCGGACAGGGGGATTGGTATGGCACAGATACGCAGTATTTT | CASSRGQGDWYGTDTQYF
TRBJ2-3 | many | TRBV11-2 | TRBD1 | TGTGCCAGCAGCTTAGTCCTCAGGGGGCAGGGGACAGATACGCAGTATTTT | CASSLVLRGQGTDTQYF
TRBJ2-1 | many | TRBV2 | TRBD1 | TGTGCCAGCGGGGCTCAGGGGGTAAATGAGCAGTTCTTC | CASGAQGVNEQFF
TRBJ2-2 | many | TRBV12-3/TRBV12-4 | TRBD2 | TGTGCCAGCAGTCCGGGACTAGCGGGAGCCGGGGAGCTGTTTTTT | CASSPGLAGAGELFF
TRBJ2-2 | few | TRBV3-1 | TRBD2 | TGTGCCAGCAGCCAAGGGGCGGGAGGGAGGACCGGGGAGCTGTTTTTT | CASSQGAGGRTGELFF
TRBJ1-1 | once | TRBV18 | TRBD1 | TGTGCCAGCTCACCATCAGGGGGCCTGGGTCGCGTCACTGAAGCTTTCTTT | CASSPSGGLGRVTEAFF
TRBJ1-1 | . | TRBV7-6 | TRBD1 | TGTGCCAGCAGCCTTCGACAGGGGGAAAGTCAAGCTTTCTTT | CASSLRQGESQAFF
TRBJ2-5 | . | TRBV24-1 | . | TGTGCCACCAGTGATCCCCGGGACTTCCAAGAGACCCAGTACTTC | CATSDPRDFQETQYF
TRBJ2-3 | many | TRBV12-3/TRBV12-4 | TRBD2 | TGTGCCAGCAGTTTAGGGGGCGGGAGCGCAGATACGCAGTATTTT | CASSLGGGSADTQYF
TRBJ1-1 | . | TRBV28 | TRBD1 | TGTGCCAGCAGTGCTCCCGGGACAGTGAACACTGAAGCTTTCTTT | CASSAPGTVNTEAFF
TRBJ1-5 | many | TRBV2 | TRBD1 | TGTGCCAGCAGTGAGGGACAGGGTAATCAGCCCCAGCATTTT | CASSEGQGNQPQHF
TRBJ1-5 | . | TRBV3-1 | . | TGTGCCAGCAGGTCAGGGCCCGAGGGGCAGCCCCAGCATTTT | CASRSGPEGQPQHF
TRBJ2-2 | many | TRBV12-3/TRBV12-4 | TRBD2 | TGTGCCAGCAGTCCTCGCGGGGGGAACACCGGGGAGCTGTTTTTT | CASSPRGGNTGELFF
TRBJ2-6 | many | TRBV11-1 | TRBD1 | TGTGCCAGCAGCTACACCGGGACAGGGTGGTCTGGGGCCAACGTCCTGACTTTC | CASSYTGTGWSGANVLTF
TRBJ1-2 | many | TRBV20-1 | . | TGCAGTGCTAGACCCCCCCGGGAGATTAACTATGGCTACACCTTC | CSARPPREINYGYTF
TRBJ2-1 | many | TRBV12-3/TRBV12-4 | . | TGTGCCAGCAAAGTTACCGGGCCCTACAATGAGCAGTTCTTC | CASKVTGPYNEQFF
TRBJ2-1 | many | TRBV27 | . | TGTGCCAGCAGTCCCCAGCGGGGGCAGGGGGGAAATGAGCAGTTCTTC | CASSPQRGQGGNEQFF
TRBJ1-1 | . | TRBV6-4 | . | TGTACCAGCAGTGCCGGGATCACCTTAACGAACACTGAAGCTTTCTTT | CTSSAGITLTNTEAFF
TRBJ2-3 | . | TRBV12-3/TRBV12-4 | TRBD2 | TGTGCCAGCAGTCATAGCGGGAGGACGGAGAGAGATACGCAGTATTTT | CASSHSGRTERDTQYF
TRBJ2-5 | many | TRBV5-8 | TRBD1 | TGTGCCAGCAGCTTGGACACAGGGGGTCGAGAGACCCAGTACTTC | CASSLDTGGRETQYF
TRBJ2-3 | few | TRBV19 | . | TGTGCCAGTAGAGTAGGACGAGTCACAGATACGCAGTATTTT | CASRVGRVTDTQYF
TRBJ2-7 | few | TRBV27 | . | TGTGCCAGCAGTTTATTCCCAGTCTACGAGCAGTACTTC | CASSLFPVYEQYF
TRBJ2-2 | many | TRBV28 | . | TGTGCCAGTCTCTCCCCACGCGGTAACACCGGGGAGCTGTTTTTT | CASLSPRGNTGELFF
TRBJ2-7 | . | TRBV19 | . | TGTGCCAGTAGTATTTTCAGCTTGGGGGAGCAGTACTTC | CASSIFSLGEQYF
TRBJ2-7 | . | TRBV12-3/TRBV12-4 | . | TGTGCCAGCAGTTTGACACAATCCGAGCAGTACTTC | CASSLTQSEQYF
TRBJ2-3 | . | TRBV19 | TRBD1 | TGTGCCAGTAGTACTTGGGGACAGGGAGCAACAGATACGCAGTATTTT | CASSTWGQGATDTQYF
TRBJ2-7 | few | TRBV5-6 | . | TGTGCCAGCAGCTTGGGTCCTACCAACTACGAGCAGTACTTC | CASSLGPTNYEQYF
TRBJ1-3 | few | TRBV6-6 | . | TGTGCCAGCAGTTACACGACAGCCTCTGGAAACACCATATATTTT | CASSYTTASGNTIYF
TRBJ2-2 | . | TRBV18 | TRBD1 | TGTGCCAGCTCACTGACTCCGGGACAGGGAAACACCGGGGAGCTGTTTTTT | CASSLTPGQGNTGELFF
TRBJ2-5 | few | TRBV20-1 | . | TGCAGTGCTAGAGTCTCAGGGAGACAAGAGACCCAGTACTTC | CSARVSGRQETQYF
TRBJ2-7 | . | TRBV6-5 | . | TGTGCCAGCAGTTCCTCCGGGACCAATAAGCAGTACTTC | CASSSSGTNKQYF
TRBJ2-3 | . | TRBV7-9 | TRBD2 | TGTGCCAGCAGCTTTTTGGGTCTAGCGGGTCTTGGTCCTACAGATACGCAGTATTTT | CASSFLGLAGLGPTDTQYF
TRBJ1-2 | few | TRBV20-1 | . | TGCAGTGCCCAGCTGACAGTACAAGGCTACACCTTC | CSAQLTVQGYTF
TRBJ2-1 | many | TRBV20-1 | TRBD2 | TGCAGTGCTAGAGATCGGCTAGCGGGGCCCCGTGCTGAGCAGTTCTTC | CSARDRLAGPRAEQFF
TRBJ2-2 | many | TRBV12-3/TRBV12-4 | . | TGTGCCAGCAGTTCCTCTCGGCGGCTCAGTGACACCGGGGAGCTGTTTTTT | CASSSSRRLSDTGELFF
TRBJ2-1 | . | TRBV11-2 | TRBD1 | TGTGCCAGCAGCCCCCGGGACAGGGCTAGGAATGAGCAGTTCTTC | CASSPRDRARNEQFF
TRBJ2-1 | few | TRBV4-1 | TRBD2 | TGCGCCAGCAGCCAGGGACTAGCGGGAGTAACCAATGAGCAGTTCTTC | CASSQGLAGVTNEQFF
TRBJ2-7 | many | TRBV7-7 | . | TGTGCTAGCAGCCTGAGGACCTCCGGCGAGCAGTACTTC | CASSLRTSGEQYF
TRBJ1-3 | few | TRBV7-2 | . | TGTGCCAGCAGCCCAAGACGGCGCTCTGGAAACACCATATATTTT | CASSPRRRSGNTIYF
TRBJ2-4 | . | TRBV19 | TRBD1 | TGTGCCAGTAGTATAGGCAAAGGAGTGGACAGGGTCCAAAACATTCAGTACTTC | CASSIGKGVDRVQNIQYF
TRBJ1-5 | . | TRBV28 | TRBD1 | TGTGCCATTTCAAGACAGGGTGGCAATCAGCCCCAGCATTTT | CAISRQGGNQPQHF
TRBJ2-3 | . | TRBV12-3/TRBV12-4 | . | TGTGCCAGCAGATCCGACCTGACGCAGTATTTT | CASRSDLTQYF
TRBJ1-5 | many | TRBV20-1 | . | TGCAGTGCTAGAGTCGGTCAGAAACAGAGCAATCAGCCCCAGCATTTT | CSARVGQKQSNQPQHF
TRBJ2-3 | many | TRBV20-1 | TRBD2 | TGCAGTGCTGGAGGACTAGCAGCAGATACGCAGTATTTT | CSAGGLAADTQYF
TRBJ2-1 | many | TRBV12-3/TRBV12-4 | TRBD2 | TGTGCCAGCAGTCGCAGCGGGGGTAGAGGCAATGAGCAGTTCTTC | CASSRSGGRGNEQFF
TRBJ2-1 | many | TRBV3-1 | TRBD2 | TGTGCCAGCAGCCAAGAAGCGGGAGTTGGGAATGAGCAGTTCTTC | CASSQEAGVGNEQFF
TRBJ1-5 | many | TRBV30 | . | TGTGCCCACGCCAAAGGAGAGGGACAGCCCCAGCATTTT | CAHAKGEGQPQHF
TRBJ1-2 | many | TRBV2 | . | TGTGCCAGCAGTGACGGAGCTAACTATGGCTACACCTTC | CASSDGANYGYTF
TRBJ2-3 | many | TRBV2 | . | TGTGCCAGCAGAGCCAACGAAGAAGATACGCAGTATTTT | CASRANEEDTQYF
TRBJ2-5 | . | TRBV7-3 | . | TGTGCCAGCAGCTTGGGAGCCCACGAAGAGACCCAGTACTTC | CASSLGAHEETQYF
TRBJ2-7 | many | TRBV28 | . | TGTGCCAGCAGGCGGGATCGGAAAAACGAGCAGTACTTC | CASRRDRKNEQYF
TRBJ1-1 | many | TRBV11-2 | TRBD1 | TGTGCCAGCAGCTCACAGGGGGCTAGAGTAAACACTGAAGCTTTCTTT | CASSSQGARVNTEAFF
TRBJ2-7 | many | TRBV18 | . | TGTGCCAGCTCACCCCCCTCGATGAGGTACGAGCAGTACTTC | CASSPPSMRYEQYF
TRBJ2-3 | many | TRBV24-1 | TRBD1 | TGTGCCACCAGTGATAAACGCACAGGGGCAGATACGCAGTATTTT | CATSDKRTGADTQYF
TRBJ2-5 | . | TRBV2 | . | TGTGCCAGCAGTGTTGGGAGCGGAGACCAAGAGACCCAGTACTTC | CASSVGSGDQETQYF
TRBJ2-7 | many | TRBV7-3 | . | TGTGCCAGCAGCTTGACCGGGATCCCGGGCCTCGAGCAGTACTTC | CASSLTGIPGLEQYF